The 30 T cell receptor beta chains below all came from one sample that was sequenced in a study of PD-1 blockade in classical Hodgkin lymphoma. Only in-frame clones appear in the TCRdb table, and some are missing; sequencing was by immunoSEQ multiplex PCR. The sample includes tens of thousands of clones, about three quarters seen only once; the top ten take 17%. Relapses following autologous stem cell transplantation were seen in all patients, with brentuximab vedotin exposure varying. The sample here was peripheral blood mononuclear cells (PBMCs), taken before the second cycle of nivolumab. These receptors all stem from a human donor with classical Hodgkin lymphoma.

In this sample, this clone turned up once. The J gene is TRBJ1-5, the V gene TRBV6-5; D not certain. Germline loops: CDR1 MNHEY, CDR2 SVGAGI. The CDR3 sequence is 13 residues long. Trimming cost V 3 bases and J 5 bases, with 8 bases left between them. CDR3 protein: CASSYDEYQPQHF. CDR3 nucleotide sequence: TGTGCCAGCAGTTATGATGAATATCAGCCCCAGCATTTT.

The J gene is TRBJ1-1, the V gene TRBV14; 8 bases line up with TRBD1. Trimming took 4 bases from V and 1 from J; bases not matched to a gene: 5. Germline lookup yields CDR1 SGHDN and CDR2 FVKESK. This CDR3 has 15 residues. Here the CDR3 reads CASSLTGTGNTEAFF. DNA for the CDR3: TGTGCCAGCAGCCTCACCGGGACAGGGAACACTGAAGCTTTCTTT.

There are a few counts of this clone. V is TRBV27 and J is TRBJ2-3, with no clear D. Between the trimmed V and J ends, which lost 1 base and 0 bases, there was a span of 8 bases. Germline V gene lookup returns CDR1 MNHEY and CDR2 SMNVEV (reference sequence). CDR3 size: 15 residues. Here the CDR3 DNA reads TGTGCCAGCAGTTTATGGCCCCTTAGCACAGATACGCAGTATTTT. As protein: CASSLWPLSTDTQYF.

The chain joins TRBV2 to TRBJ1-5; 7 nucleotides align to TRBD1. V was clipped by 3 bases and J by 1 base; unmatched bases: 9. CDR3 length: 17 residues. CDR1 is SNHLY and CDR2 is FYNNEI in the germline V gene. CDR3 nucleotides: TGTGCCAGCAGTGACTACAGGGGAACGGAGAGCAATCAGCCCCAGCATTTT. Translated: CASSDYRGTESNQPQHF.

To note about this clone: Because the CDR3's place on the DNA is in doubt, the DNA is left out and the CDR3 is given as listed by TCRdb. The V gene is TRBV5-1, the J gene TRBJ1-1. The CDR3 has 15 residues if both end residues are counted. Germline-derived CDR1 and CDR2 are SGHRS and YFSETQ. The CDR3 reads CASSFGPGRNTEAFF.

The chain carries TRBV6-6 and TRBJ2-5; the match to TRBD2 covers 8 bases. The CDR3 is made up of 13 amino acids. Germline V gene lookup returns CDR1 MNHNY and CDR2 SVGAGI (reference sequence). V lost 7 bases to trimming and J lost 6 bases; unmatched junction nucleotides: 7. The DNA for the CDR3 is TGTGCCAGCACCCCGACTAGCGCAAAGACCCAGTACTTC. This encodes CASTPTSAKTQYF.

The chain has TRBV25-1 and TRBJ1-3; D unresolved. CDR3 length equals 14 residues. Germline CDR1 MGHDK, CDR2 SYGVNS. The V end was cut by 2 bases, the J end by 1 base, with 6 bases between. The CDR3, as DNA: TGTGCCAGCAGTGAAGGGAATTCTGGAAACACCATATATTTT. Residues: CASSEGNSGNTIYF.

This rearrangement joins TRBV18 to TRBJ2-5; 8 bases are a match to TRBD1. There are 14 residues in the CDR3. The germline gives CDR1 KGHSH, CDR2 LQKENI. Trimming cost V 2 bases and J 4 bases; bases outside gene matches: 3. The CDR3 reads CASSPDRGAETQYF. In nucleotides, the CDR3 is TGTGCCAGCTCACCAGACAGGGGCGCAGAGACCCAGTACTTC. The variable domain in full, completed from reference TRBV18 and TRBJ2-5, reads NAGVMQNPRHLVRRRGQEARLRCSPMKGHSHVYWYRQLPEEGLKFMVYLQKENIIDESGMPKERFSAEFPKEGPSILRIQQVVRGDSAAYFCASSPDRGAETQYFGPGTRLLVL.

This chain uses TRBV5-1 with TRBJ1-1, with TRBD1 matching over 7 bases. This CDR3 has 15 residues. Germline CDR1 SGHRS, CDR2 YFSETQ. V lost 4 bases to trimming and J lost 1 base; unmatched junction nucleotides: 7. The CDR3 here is CASSKRTGSNTEAFF. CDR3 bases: TGCGCCAGCAGCAAAAGGACAGGATCGAACACTGAAGCTTTCTTT.

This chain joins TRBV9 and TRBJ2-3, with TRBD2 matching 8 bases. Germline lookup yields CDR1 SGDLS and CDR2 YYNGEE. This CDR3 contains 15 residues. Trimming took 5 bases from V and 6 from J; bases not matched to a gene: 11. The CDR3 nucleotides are TGTGCCAGCAGTCCTTCGGGAGGGCCAGGGGATACGCAGTATTTT. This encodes CASSPSGGPGDTQYF.

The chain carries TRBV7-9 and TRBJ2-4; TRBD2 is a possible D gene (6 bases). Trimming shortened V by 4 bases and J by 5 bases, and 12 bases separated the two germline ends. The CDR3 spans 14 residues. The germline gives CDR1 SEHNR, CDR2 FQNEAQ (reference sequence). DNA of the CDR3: TGTGCCAGCAGCTCTATGGGAGGCGAAAACATTCAGTACTTC. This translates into CASSSMGGENIQYF.

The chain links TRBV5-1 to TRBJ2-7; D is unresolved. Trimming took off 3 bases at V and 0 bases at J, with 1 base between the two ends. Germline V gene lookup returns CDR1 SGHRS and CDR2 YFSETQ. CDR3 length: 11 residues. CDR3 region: CASSSSYEQYF. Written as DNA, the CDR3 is TGCGCCAGCAGCTCCTCCTACGAGCAGTACTTC.

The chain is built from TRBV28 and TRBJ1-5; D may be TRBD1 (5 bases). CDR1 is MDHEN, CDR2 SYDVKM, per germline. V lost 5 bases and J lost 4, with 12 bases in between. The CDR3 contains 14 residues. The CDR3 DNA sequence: TGTGCCAGCAGTGGGGGGGTCGGAAATCAGCCCCAGCATTTT. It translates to CASSGGVGNQPQHF.

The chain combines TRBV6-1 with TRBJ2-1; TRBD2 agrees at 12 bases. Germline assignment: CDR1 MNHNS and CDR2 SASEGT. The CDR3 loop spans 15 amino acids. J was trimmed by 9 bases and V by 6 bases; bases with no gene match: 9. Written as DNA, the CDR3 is TGTGCCAGCAGGGGGCTAGCGGGAGGGCCTGGTGAGCAGTTCTTC. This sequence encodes CASRGLAGGPGEQFF.

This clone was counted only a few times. CDR3 protein: CASSFRTGPSSGANVLTF. The CDR3 DNA reads as TGTGCCAGTAGTTTCAGGACAGGGCCTTCCTCTGGGGCCAACGTCCTGACTTTC. V usage is TRBV19 and J usage is TRBJ2-6, with 8 bases that match TRBD1. Trimming at V came to 5 bases and at J to 0 bases, leaving 9 bases not matched to a gene. Germline values: CDR1 LNHDA, CDR2 SQIVND (reference sequence). The CDR3 is 18 amino acids.

For the CDR3, the DNA is TGTGCCAGCAGCCAAGCTGTTGGGTCGGGGGATTATGGCTACACCTTC. It encodes CASSQAVGSGDYGYTF. The chain has TRBV4-2 and TRBJ1-2, with D possibly TRBD1 on 5 matching bases. The V and J ends lost 1 base and 5 bases respectively, with 17 bases between them. The CDR3 is 16 residues long. Per the germline V gene, CDR1 is LGHNA and CDR2 is YNFKEQ.

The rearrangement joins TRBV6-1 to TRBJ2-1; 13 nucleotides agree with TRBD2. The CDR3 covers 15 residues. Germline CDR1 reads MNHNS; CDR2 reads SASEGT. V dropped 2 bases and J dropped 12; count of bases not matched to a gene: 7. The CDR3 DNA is TGTGCCAGCAGTGAAATTGGACTAGCGGGAGACGGGCAGTTCTTC. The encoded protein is CASSEIGLAGDGQFF.

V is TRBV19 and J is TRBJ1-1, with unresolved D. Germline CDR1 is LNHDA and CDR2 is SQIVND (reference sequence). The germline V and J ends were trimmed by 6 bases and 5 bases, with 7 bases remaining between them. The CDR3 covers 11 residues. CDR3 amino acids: CASRFGTEAFF. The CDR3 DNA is TGTGCCAGTAGGTTTGGGACTGAAGCTTTCTTT.

The CDR3 DNA follows: TGTGCCAGCAGTGAAACCTACAATGAGCAGTTCTTC. Its translation: CASSETYNEQFF. The chain employs TRBV6-1 and TRBJ2-1; no clear D gene. This CDR3 comprises 12 residues. The V and J ends lost 2 bases and 2 bases respectively, with 1 base between them. Germline CDR1 is MNHNS and CDR2 is SASEGT.

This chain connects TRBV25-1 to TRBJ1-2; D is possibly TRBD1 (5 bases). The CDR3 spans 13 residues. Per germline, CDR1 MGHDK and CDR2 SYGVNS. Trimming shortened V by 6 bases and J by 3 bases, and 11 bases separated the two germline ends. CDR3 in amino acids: CASSPGRHYGYTF. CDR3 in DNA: TGTGCCAGCAGCCCGGGACGACACTATGGCTACACCTTC.

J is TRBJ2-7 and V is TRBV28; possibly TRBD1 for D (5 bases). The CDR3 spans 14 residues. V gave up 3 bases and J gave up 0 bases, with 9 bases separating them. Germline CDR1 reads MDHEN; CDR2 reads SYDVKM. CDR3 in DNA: TGTGCCAGCAGTTTTAGGGGTAGCTCCTACGAGCAGTACTTC. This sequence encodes CASSFRGSSYEQYF.

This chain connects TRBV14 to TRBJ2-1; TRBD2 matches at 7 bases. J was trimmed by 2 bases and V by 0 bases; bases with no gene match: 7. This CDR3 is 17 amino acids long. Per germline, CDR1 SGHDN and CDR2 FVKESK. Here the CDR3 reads CASSQESGRVPYNEQFF. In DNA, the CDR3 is TGTGCCAGCAGCCAAGAGTCAGGGAGGGTACCCTACAATGAGCAGTTCTTC.

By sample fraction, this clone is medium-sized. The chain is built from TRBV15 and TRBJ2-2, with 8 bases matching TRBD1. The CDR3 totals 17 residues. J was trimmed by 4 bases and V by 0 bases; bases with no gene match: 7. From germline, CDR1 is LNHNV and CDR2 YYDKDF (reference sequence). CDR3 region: CATSREVRTGSTGELFF. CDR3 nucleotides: TGTGCCACCAGCAGAGAAGTTAGGACAGGGAGCACCGGGGAGCTGTTTTTT.

This CDR3 reads CASSLYNEQFF. CDR3 bases: TGTGCCAGCAGTTTATACAATGAGCAGTTCTTC. The V call is TRBV28, the J call TRBJ2-1; D unclear. Germline-derived CDR1 and CDR2 are MDHEN and SYDVKM. V was shortened by 1 base and J by 5 bases, with 0 bases between the two germline ends. There are 11 residues in the CDR3.

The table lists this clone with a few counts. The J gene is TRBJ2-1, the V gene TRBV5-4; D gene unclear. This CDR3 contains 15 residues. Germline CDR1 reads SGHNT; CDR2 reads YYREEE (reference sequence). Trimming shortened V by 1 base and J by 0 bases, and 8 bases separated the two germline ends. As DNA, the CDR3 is TGTGCCAGCAGCTTGAACCAAAACTCCTACAATGAGCAGTTCTTC. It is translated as CASSLNQNSYNEQFF.

The CDR3 coding sequence is TGTGCCAGCAGAAACCCGACAGCTTATGGCTACACCTTC. It encodes CASRNPTAYGYTF. The rearrangement links TRBV6-1 to TRBJ1-2; perhaps TRBD1 as D (5 bases). Germline V gene data show CDR1 as MNHNS and CDR2 as SASEGT. This CDR3 spans 13 amino acids. Trimming cost V 6 bases and J 5 bases, with 13 bases left between them.

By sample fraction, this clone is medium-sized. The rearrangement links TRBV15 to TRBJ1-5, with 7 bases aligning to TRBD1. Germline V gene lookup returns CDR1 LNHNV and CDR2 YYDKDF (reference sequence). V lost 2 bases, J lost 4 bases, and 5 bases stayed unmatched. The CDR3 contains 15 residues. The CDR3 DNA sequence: TGTGCCACCAGCAGATGGCAGGGGGAAAATCAGCCCCAGCATTTT. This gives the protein CATSRWQGENQPQHF.

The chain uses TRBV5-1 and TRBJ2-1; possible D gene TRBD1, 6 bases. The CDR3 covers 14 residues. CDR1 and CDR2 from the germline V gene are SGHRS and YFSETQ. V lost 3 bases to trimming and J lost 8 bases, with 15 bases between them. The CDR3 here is CASSSSGAIDEQFF. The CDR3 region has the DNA TGCGCCAGCAGCTCCTCAGGGGCAATAGATGAGCAGTTCTTC. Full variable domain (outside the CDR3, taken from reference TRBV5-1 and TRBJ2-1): KAGVTQTPRYLIKTRGQQVTLSCSPISGHRSVSWYQQTPGQGLQFLFEYFSETQRNKGNFPGRFSGRQFSNSRSEMNVSTLELGDSALYLCASSSSGAIDEQFFGPGTRLTVL.

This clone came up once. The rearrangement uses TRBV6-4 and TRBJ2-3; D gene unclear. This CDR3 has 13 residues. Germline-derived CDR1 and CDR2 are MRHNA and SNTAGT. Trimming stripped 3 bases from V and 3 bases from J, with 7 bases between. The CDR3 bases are TGTGCCAGCAGTGAAGAGAGGACAGATACGCAGTATTTT. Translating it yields CASSEERTDTQYF.

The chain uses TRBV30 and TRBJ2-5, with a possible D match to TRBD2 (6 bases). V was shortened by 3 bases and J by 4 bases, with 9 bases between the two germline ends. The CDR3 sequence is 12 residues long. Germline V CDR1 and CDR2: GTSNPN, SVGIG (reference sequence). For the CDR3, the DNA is TGTGCCTGGAGCCTCGGGGGAGAGACCCAGTACTTC. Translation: CAWSLGGETQYF.